Presented here are 18 T cell receptor beta chains from one specimen sequenced in a study of T-cell memory formation after mild COVID-19. Each CDR3 protein gets one entry after TCRdb re-called the 5' RACE reads with MiXCR. The table includes 250,000 or so distinct CDR3 sequences, roughly 18% detected once. Material for sequencing was PBMCs or a T cell subset sorted from them (not recorded which). These receptors were taken from a man aged 18 to 30 who had mild COVID-19 (a few samples of this study predate the infection). Cell type and time point are not known.

This clonotype was counted a few times. V usage is TRBV15 and J usage is TRBJ2-1; 11 bases map to TRBD2. This CDR3 has 15 amino acids. V shed 6 bases, J shed 9 bases, and the junction held 10 bases outside the gene matches. CDR1 is LNHNV, CDR2 YYDKDF, per germline (reference sequence). CDR3 in amino acids: CATRDTSGGHGEQFF. The CDR3 nucleotides read TGTGCCACCAGGGATACTAGCGGGGGTCACGGTGAGCAGTTCTTC.

This chain links TRBV5-1 with TRBJ2-3; D remains unclear. The V end was cut by 0 bases, the J end by 6 bases, with 11 bases between. CDR3 length: 14 amino acids. Germline CDR1 SGHRS, CDR2 YFSETQ. As DNA, the CDR3 is TGCGCCAGCAGCTTGGGGCCTAATCTTGATACGCAGTATTTT. It is translated as CASSLGPNLDTQYF.

This clonotype showed up many times. CDR3 protein: CSARIPGLGLGGKNIQYF. The CDR3 DNA is TGCAGTGCTAGGATTCCGGGACTAGGGCTGGGTGGCAAAAACATTCAGTACTTC. This rearrangement joins TRBV20-1 to TRBJ2-4, with TRBD2 identical over 8 bases. The J segment lost 3 bases and the V segment lost 3 bases, leaving 16 bases of the junction unmatched. The CDR3 spans 18 residues. Per germline, CDR1 DFQATT and CDR2 SNEGSKA (reference sequence).

There are many counts of this clonotype. The chain couples TRBV18 to TRBJ2-5; D gene unclear. The germline gives CDR1 KGHSH, CDR2 LQKENI. Trimming took off 3 bases at V and 5 bases at J, with 4 bases between the two ends. CDR3 size: 11 residues. The CDR3 loop reads CASSPWETQYF. The CDR3 DNA reads TGTGCCAGCTCACCTTGGGAGACCCAGTACTTC.

The chain combines TRBV7-9 with TRBJ2-6; TRBD1 might be the D (5 bases). The CDR3 spans 15 residues. Germline V gene lookup returns CDR1 SEHNR and CDR2 FQNEAQ (reference sequence). V was shortened by 2 bases and J by 3 bases, with 8 bases between the two germline ends. The CDR3 bases are TGTGCCAGCAGCTTAAGGGGTGGTGGGGCCAACGTCCTGACTTTC. Its protein is CASSLRGGGANVLTF.

This clonotype was detected only a few times. The gene calls are TRBV18 and TRBJ1-1; D unresolved. Germline CDR1 and CDR2: KGHSH and LQKENI. V lost 3 bases and J lost 3, with 17 bases in between. The CDR3 loop spans 16 amino acids. The CDR3 DNA is TGTGCCAGCTCACCCCTCGTGGTAGGGCGGGACACTGAAGCTTTCTTT. Translating it yields CASSPLVVGRDTEAFF.

This clonotype was seen only a few times. The J gene is TRBJ2-3, the V gene TRBV20-1, with D perhaps being TRBD1 or TRBD2 (7 bases each). This CDR3 comprises 15 residues. In germline, CDR1 is DFQATT, CDR2 SNEGSKA (reference sequence). The V end lost 1 base, the J end lost 5 bases, and 16 bases lay between the germline ends. The CDR3 here is CSARGTTGRGDTQYF. CDR3 coding DNA: TGCAGTGCTAGAGGGACGACAGGGAGGGGAGATACGCAGTATTTT.

This clonotype was picked up a small number of times. V gene TRBV6-4 combines with J gene TRBJ2-5, with TRBD2 matching over 14 bases. With V trimmed by 4 bases and J by 5 bases, 3 bases remained unmatched. The CDR3 spans 15 residues. The germline V gene encodes CDR1 MRHNA and CDR2 SNTAGT. For the CDR3, the DNA is TGTGCCAGCAGTGCGACTAGCGGGGGGGCCGAGACCCAGTACTTC. Its protein is CASSATSGGAETQYF.

This chain uses TRBV10-3 with TRBJ2-2; D not resolved. Germline CDR1 and CDR2: ENHRY and SYGVKD. V lost 5 bases to trimming and J lost 0 bases, with 7 bases between them. The CDR3 sequence is 14 residues long. The CDR3 loop reads CAISSGPNTGELFF. In DNA, the CDR3 is TGTGCCATCAGTTCTGGACCGAACACCGGGGAGCTGTTTTTT.

The rearrangement links TRBV5-1 to TRBJ2-5, with TRBD2 as a possible D gene (7 bases). The V gene's germline CDR1 is SGHRS and CDR2 YFSETQ. The CDR3 has 15 residues. The V gene lost 0 bases and the J gene lost 4 bases, with 13 bases spanning the gap. The CDR3 loop is CASSLGGGAGETQYF. CDR3 DNA: TGCGCCAGCAGCTTGGGCGGGGGCGCGGGAGAGACCCAGTACTTC.

V and J are TRBV14 and TRBJ2-7; no reliable D call. The V gene's germline CDR1 is SGHDN and CDR2 FVKESK. The CDR3 spans 8 residues. CDR3 region: CSPYEQYV. As DNA, the CDR3 is TGCTCCCCCTACGAGCAGTACGTC.

There are a few counts of this clonotype. V gene TRBV14 combines with J gene TRBJ1-1; the D is unclear. Trimming took off 7 bases at V and 5 bases at J, with 14 bases between the two ends. This CDR3 spans 13 amino acids. The germline V gene encodes CDR1 SGHDN and CDR2 FVKESK. CDR3 coding DNA: TGTGCCAGCACCAGAGGGAGCGGGACTGAAGCTTTCTTT. This codes for CASTRGSGTEAFF.

V usage is TRBV9 and J usage is TRBJ2-3; D is unresolved. V was pared by 0 bases and J by 1 base, with 15 bases between. CDR1 and CDR2 from the germline V gene are SGDLS and YYNGEE. This CDR3 region has 17 residues. The CDR3 here is CASSVVVGRAGTDTQYF. The DNA for the CDR3 is TGTGCCAGCAGCGTAGTGGTGGGTCGGGCTGGCACAGATACGCAGTATTTT. Supplemented by reference TRBV9 and TRBJ2-3, the full variable domain reads DSGVTQTPKHLITATGQRVTLRCSPRSGDLSVYWYQQSLDQGLQFLIQYYNGEERAKGNILERFSAQQFPDLHSELNLSSLELGDSALYFCASSVVVGRAGTDTQYFGPGTRLTVL.

In its sample, this clonotype was seen a few times. The rearrangement joins TRBV24-1 to TRBJ2-4, with D perhaps TRBD1 (5 bases). The V end lost 4 bases, the J end lost 7 bases, and 10 bases lay between the germline ends. CDR1 is KGHDR, CDR2 SFDVKD, per germline. CDR3 length equals 13 residues. The CDR3: CATSEGSGNIQYF. In DNA form, the CDR3 reads TGTGCCACCAGTGAAGGGTCAGGGAACATTCAGTACTTC.

The chain combines TRBV4-1 with TRBJ2-7; TRBD1 might be the D (5 bases). Germline CDR1 and CDR2: MGHRA and YSYEKL. V lost 0 bases, J lost 7 bases, and 7 bases lay in between. The CDR3 totals 12 residues. CDR3 coding DNA: TGCGCCAGCAGCCAAGAAGGGGTAGAGCAGTACTTC. This translates into CASSQEGVEQYF.

The chain uses TRBV6-5 and TRBJ2-3; 8 bases match TRBD2. This CDR3 is built from 13 residues. V shed 6 bases, J shed 4 bases, and the junction held 3 bases outside the gene matches. Looked up from germline, CDR1 is MNHEY and CDR2 is SVGAGI. The DNA for the CDR3 is TGTGCCAGCAGACCGACTAGCGCAGATACGCAGTATTTT. Residues: CASRPTSADTQYF.

This clonotype turned up a few times. The V call is TRBV7-2, the J call TRBJ1-6; weak D call: TRBD1 (6 bases). CDR1 and CDR2 from the germline V gene are SGHTA and FQGNSA. This CDR3 has 15 residues. V was cut by 7 bases and J by 6 bases, with 16 bases left in between. CDR3 sequence: CASTQGAGLNSPLHF. CDR3 in DNA: TGTGCCAGCACACAGGGAGCAGGACTTAATTCACCCCTCCACTTT. The full variable domain, rest sourced from reference TRBV7-2 and TRBJ1-6, is GAGVSQSPSNKVTEKGKDVELRCDPISGHTALYWYRQSLGQGLEFLIYFQGNSAPDKSGLPSDRFSAERTGGSVSTLTIQRTQQEDSAVYLCASTQGAGLNSPLHFGNGTRLTVT.

This clonotype was observed many times. The rearrangement links TRBV9 to TRBJ2-7; the match to TRBD1 covers 7 bases. Trimming removed 8 bases from V and 3 bases from J; junction bases left unmatched: 14. This CDR3 is 15 amino acids long. Germline assignment: CDR1 SGDLS and CDR2 YYNGEE. CDR3 amino acids: CAREGDSYGYYEQYF. The CDR3 nucleotides read TGTGCCAGGGAAGGGGACAGCTATGGATACTACGAGCAGTACTTC.